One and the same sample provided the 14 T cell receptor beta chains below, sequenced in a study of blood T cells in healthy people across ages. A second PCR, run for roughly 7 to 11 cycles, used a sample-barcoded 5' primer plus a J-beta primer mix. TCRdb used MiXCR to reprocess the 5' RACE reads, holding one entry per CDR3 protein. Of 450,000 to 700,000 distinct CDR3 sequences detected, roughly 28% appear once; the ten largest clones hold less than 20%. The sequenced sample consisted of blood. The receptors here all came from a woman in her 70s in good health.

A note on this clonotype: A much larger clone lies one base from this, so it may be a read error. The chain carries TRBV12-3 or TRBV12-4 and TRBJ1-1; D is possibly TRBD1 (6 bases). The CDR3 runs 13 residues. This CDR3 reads CASREDSYTEALF. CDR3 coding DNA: TGTGCCAGCAGGGAGGACAGTTACACTGAAGCTCTCTTT.

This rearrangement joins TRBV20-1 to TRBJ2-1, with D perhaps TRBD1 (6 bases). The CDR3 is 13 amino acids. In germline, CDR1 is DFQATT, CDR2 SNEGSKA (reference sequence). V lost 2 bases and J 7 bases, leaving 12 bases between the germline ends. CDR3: CSARHLQGNEQFF. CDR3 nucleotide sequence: TGCAGTGCTAGACACTTACAGGGAAATGAGCAGTTCTTC.

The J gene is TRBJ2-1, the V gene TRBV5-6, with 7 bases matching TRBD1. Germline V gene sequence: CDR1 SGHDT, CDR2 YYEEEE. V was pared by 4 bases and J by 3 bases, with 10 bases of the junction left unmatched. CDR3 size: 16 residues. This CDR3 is CASSPPGTAFYNEQFF. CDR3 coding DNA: TGTGCCAGCAGCCCACCCGGGACAGCCTTCTACAATGAGCAGTTCTTC.

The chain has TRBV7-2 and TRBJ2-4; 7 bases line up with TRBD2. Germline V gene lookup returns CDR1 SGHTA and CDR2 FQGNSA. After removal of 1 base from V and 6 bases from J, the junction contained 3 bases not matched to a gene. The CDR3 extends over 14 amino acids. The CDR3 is CASSLDPSGNIQYF. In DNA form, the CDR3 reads TGTGCCAGCAGCTTAGACCCTAGCGGAAACATTCAGTACTTC.

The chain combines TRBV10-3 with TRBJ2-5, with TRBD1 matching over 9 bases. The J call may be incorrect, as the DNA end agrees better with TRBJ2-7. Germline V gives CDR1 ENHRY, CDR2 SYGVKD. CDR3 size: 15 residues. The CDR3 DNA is TGTGCCATCAGTGATACCCGACAGGGGGCCTACGAGCAGTACTTC. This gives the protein CAISDTRQGAYEQYF.

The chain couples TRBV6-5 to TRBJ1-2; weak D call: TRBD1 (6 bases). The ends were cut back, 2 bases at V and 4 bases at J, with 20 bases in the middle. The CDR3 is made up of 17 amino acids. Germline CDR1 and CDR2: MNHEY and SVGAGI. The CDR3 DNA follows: TGTGCCAGCAGTTACCCACTCTACCCGACAGGAGGCTATGGCTACACCTTC. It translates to CASSYPLYPTGGYGYTF.

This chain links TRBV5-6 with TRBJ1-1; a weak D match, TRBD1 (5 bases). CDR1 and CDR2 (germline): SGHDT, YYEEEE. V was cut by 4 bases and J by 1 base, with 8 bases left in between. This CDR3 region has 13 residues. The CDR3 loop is CASSRDWNTEAFF. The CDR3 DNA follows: TGTGCCAGCAGCCGGGACTGGAACACTGAAGCTTTCTTT.

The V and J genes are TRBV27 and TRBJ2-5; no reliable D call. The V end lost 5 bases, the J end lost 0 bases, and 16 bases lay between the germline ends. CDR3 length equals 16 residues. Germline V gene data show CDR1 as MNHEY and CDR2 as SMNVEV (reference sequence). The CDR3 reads CASSAGQGRYQETQYF. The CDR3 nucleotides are TGTGCCAGCAGTGCCGGCCAAGGTCGGTACCAAGAGACCCAGTACTTC.

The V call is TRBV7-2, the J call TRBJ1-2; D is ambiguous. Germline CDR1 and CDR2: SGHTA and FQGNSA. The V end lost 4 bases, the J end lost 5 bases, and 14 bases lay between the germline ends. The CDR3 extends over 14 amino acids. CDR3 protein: CASSWLVGSYGYTF. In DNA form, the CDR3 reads TGTGCCAGCAGCTGGTTAGTCGGCTCATATGGCTACACCTTC. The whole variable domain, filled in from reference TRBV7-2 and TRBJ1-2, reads GAGVSQSPSNKVTEKGKDVELRCDPISGHTALYWYRQSLGQGLEFLIYFQGNSAPDKSGLPSDRFSAERTGGSVSTLTIQRTQQEDSAVYLCASSWLVGSYGYTFGSGTRLTVV.

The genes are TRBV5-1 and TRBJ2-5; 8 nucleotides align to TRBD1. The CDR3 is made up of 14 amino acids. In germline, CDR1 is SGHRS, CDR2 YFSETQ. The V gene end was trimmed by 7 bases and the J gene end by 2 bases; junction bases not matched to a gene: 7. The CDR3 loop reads CASCATGGQETQYF. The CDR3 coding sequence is TGCGCCAGCTGCGCCACAGGGGGACAAGAGACCCAGTACTTC. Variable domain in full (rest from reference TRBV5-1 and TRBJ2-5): KAGVTQTPRYLIKTRGQQVTLSCSPISGHRSVSWYQQTPGQGLQFLFEYFSETQRNKGNFPGRFSGRQFSNSRSEMNVSTLELGDSALYLCASCATGGQETQYFGPGTRLLVL.

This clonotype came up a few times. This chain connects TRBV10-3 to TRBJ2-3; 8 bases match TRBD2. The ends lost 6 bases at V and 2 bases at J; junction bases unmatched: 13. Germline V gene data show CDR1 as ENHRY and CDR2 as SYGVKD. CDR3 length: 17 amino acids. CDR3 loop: CAISPGLAGGTTDTQYF. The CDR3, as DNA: TGTGCCATCAGCCCGGGGCTGGCGGGGGGAACCACAGATACGCAGTATTTT.

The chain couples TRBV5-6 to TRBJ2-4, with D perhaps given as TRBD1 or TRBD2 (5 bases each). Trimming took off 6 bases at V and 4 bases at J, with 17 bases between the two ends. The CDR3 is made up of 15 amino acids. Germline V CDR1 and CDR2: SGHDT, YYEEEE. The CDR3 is CASMLQGTAKNIQYF. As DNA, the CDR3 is TGTGCCAGCATGCTACAAGGGACGGCGAAAAACATTCAGTACTTC.

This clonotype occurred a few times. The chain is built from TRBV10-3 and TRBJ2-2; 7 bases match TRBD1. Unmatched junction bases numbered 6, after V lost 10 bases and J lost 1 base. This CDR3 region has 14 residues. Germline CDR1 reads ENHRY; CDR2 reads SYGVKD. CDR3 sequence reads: CATTGTENTGELFF. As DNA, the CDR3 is TGTGCCACCACCGGGACAGAGAACACCGGGGAGCTGTTTTTT.

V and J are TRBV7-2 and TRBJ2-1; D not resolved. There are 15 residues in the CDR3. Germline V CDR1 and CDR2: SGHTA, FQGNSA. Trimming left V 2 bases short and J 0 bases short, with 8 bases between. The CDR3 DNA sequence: TGTGCCAGCAGCTTAACCTTCGGCTCCTACAATGAGCAGTTCTTC. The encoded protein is CASSLTFGSYNEQFF.